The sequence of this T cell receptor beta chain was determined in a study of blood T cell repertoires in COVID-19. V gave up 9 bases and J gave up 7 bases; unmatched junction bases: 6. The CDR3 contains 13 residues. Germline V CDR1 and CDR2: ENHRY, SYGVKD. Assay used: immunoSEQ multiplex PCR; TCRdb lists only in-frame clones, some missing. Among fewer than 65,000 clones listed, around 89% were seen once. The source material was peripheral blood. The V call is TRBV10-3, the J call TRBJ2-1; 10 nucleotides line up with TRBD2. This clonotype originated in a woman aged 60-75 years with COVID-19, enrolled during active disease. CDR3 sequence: CAMASGSKNEQFF. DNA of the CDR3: TGTGCCATGGCTAGCGGGAGTAAGAATGAGCAGTTCTTC.